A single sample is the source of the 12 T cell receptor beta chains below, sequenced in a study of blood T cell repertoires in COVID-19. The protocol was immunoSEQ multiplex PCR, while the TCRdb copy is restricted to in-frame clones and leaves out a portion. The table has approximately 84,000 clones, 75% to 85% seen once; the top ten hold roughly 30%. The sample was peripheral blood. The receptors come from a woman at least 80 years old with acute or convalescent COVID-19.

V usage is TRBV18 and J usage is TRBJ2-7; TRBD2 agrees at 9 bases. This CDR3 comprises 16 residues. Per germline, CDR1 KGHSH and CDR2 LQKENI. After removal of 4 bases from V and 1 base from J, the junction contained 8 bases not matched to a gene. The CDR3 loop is CASSRTGAGGSYEQYF. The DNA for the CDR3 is TGTGCCAGCTCACGAACGGGAGCGGGAGGATCCTACGAGCAGTACTTC.

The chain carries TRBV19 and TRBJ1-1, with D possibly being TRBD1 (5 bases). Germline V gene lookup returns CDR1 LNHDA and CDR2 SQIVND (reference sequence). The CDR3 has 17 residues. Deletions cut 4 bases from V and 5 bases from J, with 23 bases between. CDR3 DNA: TGTGCCAGTAGTAGGTCTCGTGGATGGGCGGGGGGGACTGAAGCTTTCTTT. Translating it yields CASSRSRGWAGGTEAFF.

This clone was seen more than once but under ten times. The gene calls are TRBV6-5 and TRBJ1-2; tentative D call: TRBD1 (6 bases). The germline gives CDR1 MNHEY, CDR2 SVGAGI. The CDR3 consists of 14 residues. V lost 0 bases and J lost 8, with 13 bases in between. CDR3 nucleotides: TGTGCCAGCAGTTACTCCCGGCAGGGGCCCGGCTACACCTTC. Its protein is CASSYSRQGPGYTF.

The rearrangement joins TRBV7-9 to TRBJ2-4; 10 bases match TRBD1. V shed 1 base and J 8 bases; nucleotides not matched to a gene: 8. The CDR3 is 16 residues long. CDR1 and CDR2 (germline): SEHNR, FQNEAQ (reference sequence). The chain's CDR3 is CASSLGRTGGDDIQYF. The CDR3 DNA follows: TGTGCCAGCAGCTTAGGACGGACAGGGGGGGATGACATTCAGTACTTC.

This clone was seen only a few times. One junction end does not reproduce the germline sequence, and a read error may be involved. CDR3 loop: CASREGQGSYEQYF. CDR3 nucleotides: TGTGCCAGCAGAGAAGGACAGGGCTCCTACGAGCAGTACTTC. This chain connects TRBV6-1 to TRBJ2-7; 8 bases align to TRBD1. This CDR3 region has 14 residues. Germline V gives CDR1 MNHNS, CDR2 SASEGT.

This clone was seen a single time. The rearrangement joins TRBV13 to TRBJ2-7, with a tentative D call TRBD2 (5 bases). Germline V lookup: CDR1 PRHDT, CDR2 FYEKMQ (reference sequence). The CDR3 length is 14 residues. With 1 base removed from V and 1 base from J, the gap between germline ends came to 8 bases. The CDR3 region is CASSLERVSYEQYF. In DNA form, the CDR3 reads TGTGCCAGCAGCTTAGAGAGGGTGTCCTACGAGCAGTACTTC.

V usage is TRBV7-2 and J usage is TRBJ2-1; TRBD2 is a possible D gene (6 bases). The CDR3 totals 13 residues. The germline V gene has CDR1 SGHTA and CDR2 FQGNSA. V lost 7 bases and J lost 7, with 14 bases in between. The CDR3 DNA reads TGTGCCAGCAAGCAGCGGGCTGGTAATGAGCAGTTCTTC. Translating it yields CASKQRAGNEQFF.

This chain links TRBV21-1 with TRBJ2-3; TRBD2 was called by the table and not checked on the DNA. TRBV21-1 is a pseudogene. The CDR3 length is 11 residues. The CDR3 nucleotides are TGTGCCAGCAGCAAGGCTAGGTCGCAGTATTTT. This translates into CASSKARSQYF.

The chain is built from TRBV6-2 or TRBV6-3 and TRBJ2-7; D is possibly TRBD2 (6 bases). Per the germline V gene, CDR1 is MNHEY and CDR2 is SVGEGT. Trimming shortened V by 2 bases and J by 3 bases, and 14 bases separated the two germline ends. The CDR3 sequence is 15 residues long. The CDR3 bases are TGTGCCAGCAGTTACGGCGGGACCCTGGGCTACGAGCAGTACTTC. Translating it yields CASSYGGTLGYEQYF.

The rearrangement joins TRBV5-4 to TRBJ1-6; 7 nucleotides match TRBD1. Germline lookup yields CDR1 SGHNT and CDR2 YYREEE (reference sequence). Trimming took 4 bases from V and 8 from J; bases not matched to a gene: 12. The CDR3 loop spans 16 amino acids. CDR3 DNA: TGTGCCAGCAGCCTAGACCGACAGGGAATGGATTCACCCCTCCACTTT. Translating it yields CASSLDRQGMDSPLHF.

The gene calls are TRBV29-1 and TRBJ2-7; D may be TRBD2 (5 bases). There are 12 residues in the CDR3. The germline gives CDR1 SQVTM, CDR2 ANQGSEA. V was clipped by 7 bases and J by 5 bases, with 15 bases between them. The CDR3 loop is CSALEGRDEQYF. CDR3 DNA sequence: TGCAGCGCCCTTGAGGGTCGCGACGAGCAGTACTTC.

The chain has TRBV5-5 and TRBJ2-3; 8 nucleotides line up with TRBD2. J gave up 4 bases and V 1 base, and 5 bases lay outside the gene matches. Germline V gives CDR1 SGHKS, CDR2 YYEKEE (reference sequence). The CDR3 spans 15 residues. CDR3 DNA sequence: TGTGCCAGCAGCTTGCTTAGCGGGAACTCAGATACGCAGTATTTT. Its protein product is CASSLLSGNSDTQYF.